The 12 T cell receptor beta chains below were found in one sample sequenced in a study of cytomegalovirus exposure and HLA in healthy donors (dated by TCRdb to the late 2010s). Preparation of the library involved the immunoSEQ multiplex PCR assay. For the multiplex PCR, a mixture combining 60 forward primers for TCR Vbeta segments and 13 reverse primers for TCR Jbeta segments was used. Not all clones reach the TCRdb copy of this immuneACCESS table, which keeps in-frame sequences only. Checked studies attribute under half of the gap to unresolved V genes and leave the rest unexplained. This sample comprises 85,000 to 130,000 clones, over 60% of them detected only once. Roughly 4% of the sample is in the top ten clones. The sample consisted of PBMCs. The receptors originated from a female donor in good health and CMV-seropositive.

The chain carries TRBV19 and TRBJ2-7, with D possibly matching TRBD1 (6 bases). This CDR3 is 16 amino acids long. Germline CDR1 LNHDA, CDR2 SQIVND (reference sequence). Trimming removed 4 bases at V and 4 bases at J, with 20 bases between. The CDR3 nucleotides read TGTGCCAGTAGTACCCTGGACAGTCGAATCAGTTACGAGCAGTACTTC. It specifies CASSTLDSRISYEQYF.

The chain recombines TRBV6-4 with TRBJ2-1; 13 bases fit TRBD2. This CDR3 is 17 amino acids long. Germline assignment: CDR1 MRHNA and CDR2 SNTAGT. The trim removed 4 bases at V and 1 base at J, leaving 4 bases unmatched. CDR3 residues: CASSGTSGRASYNEQFF. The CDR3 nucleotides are TGTGCCAGCAGTGGAACTAGCGGGAGGGCTTCCTACAATGAGCAGTTCTTC.

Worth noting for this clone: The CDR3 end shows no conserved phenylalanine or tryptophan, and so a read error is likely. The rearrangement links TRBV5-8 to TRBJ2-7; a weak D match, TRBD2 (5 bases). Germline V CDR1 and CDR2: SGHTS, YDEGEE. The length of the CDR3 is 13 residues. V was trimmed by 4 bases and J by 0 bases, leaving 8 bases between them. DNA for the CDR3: TGTGCCAGCAGCCTTAGCGTCTCCTACGAGCAGTACTGC. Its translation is CASSLSVSYEQYC.

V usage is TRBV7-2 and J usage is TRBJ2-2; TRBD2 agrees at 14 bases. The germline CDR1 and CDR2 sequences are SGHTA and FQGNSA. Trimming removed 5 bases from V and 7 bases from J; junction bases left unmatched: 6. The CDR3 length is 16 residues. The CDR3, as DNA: TGTGCCAGCAGCAAACCGGGACTAGCGGGGGTCGGGGAGCTGTTTTTT. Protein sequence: CASSKPGLAGVGELFF.

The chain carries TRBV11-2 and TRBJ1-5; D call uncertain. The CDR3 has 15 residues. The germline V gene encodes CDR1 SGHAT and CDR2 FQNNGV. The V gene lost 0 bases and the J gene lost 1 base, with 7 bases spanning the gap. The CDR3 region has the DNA TGTGCCAGCAGCTTAGATCCGGGAAGCAATCAGCCCCAGCATTTT. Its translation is CASSLDPGSNQPQHF. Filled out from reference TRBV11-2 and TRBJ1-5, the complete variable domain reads EAGVAQSPRYKIIEKRQSVAFWCNPISGHATLYWYQQILGQGPKLLIQFQNNGVVDDSQLPKDRFSAERLKGVDSTLKIQPAKLEDSAVYLCASSLDPGSNQPQHFGDGTRLSIL.

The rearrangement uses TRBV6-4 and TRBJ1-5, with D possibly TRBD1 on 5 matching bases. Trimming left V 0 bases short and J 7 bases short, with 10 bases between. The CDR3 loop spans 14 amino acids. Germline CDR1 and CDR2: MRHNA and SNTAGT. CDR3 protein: CASSDSDRNQPQHF. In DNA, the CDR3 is TGTGCCAGCAGTGACTCCGACAGAAACCAGCCCCAGCATTTT.

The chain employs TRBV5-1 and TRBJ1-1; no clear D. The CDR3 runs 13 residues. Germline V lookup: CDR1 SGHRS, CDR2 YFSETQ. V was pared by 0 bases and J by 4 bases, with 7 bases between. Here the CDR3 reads CASSLGEGTEAFF. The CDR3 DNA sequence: TGCGCCAGCAGCTTGGGAGAGGGCACTGAAGCTTTCTTT. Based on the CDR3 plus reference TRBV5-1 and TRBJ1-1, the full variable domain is KAGVTQTPRYLIKTRGQQVTLSCSPISGHRSVSWYQQTPGQGLQFLFEYFSETQRNKGNFPGRFSGRQFSNSRSEMNVSTLELGDSALYLCASSLGEGTEAFFGQGTRLTVV.

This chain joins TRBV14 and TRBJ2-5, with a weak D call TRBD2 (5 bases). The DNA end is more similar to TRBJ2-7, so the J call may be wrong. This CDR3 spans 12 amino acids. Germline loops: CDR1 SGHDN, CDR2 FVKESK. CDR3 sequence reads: CASSQIASEQYF. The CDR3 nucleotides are TGTGCCAGCAGCCAAATAGCGTCCGAGCAGTACTTC.

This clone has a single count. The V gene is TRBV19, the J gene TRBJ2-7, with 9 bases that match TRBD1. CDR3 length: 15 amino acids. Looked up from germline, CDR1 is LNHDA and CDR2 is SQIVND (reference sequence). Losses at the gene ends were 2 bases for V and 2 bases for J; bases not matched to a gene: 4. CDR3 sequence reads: CASSIPGQGTYEQYF. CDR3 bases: TGTGCCAGTAGTATACCGGGACAGGGAACCTACGAGCAGTACTTC.

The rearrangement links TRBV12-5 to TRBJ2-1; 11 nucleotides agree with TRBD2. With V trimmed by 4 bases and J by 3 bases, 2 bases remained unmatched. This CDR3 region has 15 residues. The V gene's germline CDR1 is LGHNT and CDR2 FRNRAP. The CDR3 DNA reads TGTGCTAGTGGTTCTACTAGCGGGAGCTACAATGAGCAGTTCTTC. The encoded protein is CASGSTSGSYNEQFF.

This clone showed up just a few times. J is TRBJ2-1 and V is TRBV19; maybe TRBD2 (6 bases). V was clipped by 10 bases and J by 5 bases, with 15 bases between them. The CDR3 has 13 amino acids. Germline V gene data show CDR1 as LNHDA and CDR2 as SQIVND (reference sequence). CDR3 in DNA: TGTGCCACCGGAGGGGTAGGGAACAATGAGCAGTTCTTC. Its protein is CATGGVGNNEQFF.

The CDR3 is CASSNEGLAADTQYF. CDR3 bases: TGTGCCAGCAGCAATGAAGGACTAGCGGCAGATACGCAGTATTTT. The J gene is TRBJ2-3, the V gene TRBV21-1; the table's D gene call, TRBD2, was not cross checked with the DNA. TRBV21-1 is a documented pseudogene. The CDR3 is made up of 15 amino acids.